Each of the 10 T cell receptor beta chains below was sequenced from the same sample in a study of blood T cell repertoires in COVID-19. Data came from immunoSEQ multiplex PCR; TCRdb stores just in-frame clones and leaves some out. The sample gives approximately 140,000 clones, more than 70% of which show up once; about 1.3% is in the top ten. The sequencing sample was made of peripheral blood. Source of these receptors: a man in his sixties with acute or convalescent COVID-19.

The genes are TRBV5-4 and TRBJ2-7; D might be TRBD1 (6 bases). This CDR3 has 13 amino acids. Germline CDR1 reads SGHNT; CDR2 reads YYREEE (reference sequence). Trimming took off 4 bases at V and 2 bases at J, with 10 bases between the two ends. CDR3 nucleotides: TGTGCCAGCAGCGTGACAGGTACCTACGAGCAGTACTTC. Translation: CASSVTGTYEQYF.

The CDR3 DNA reads TGCGCCAGCAGCCAGACTAGCACAGATACGCAGTATTTT. Residues: CASSQTSTDTQYF. The chain recombines TRBV5-1 with TRBJ2-3; no clear D gene. Deletions cut 4 bases from V and 0 bases from J, with 6 bases between. This CDR3 is built from 13 residues. In germline, CDR1 is SGHRS, CDR2 YFSETQ.

V usage is TRBV3-1 (or the pseudogene TRBV3-2) and J usage is TRBJ2-7, with TRBD2 matching over 8 bases. The CDR3 totals 17 residues. V lost 0 bases and J lost 1; bases outside the gene matches: 8. Germline V gives CDR1 LGHDT, CDR2 YNNKEL (reference sequence). The CDR3 nucleotides read TGTGCCAGCAGCCAAGACGCATTCCCGGGAGGGTCCTACGAGCAGTACTTC. Translation gives CASSQDAFPGGSYEQYF.

The chain couples TRBV2 to TRBJ1-5; TRBD1 matches at 7 bases. V trimming: 4 bases; J trimming: 5 bases; junction bases outside the gene matches: 14. The CDR3 consists of 17 residues. In germline, CDR1 is SNHLY, CDR2 FYNNEI. The CDR3 nucleotides read TGTGCCAGCAGTGCAAACGCGTTGACAGGGTGGTATCAGCCCCAGCATTTT. Translated: CASSANALTGWYQPQHF.

V is TRBV27 and J is TRBJ2-7, with 9 positions matching TRBD2. Trimming removed 6 bases from V and 2 bases from J; junction bases left unmatched: 8. The CDR3 is 15 residues long. Germline V gene sequence: CDR1 MNHEY, CDR2 SMNVEV (reference sequence). CDR3 sequence reads: CASRPGLARPYEQYF. Written as DNA, the CDR3 is TGTGCCAGCAGACCAGGACTAGCGCGTCCCTACGAGCAGTACTTC.

CDR3 in amino acids: CASSSLGMGGETQYF. The CDR3 nucleotides are TGCGCCAGCAGCTCCCTTGGGATGGGGGGAGAGACCCAGTACTTC. The chain joins TRBV5-1 to TRBJ2-5; the D gene is possibly TRBD2 (6 bases). CDR1 SGHRS and CDR2 YFSETQ come from the germline V gene. The CDR3 runs to 15 residues. V gave up 3 bases and J gave up 4 bases, with 16 bases separating them.

The chain has TRBV6-5 and TRBJ2-1, with 10 bases fitting TRBD1. Germline V CDR1 and CDR2: MNHEY, SVGAGI. J lost 8 bases, V lost 5 bases, and 9 bases had no gene match. The CDR3 covers 15 residues. The CDR3 protein is CASSPRTGGKDEQFF. The CDR3 DNA follows: TGTGCCAGCAGTCCCCGGACAGGGGGTAAGGATGAGCAGTTCTTC.

This chain joins TRBV11-2 and TRBJ1-6; TRBD1 is a possible D gene (5 bases). This CDR3 is built from 17 residues. The V gene lost 4 bases and the J gene lost 0 bases, with 13 bases spanning the gap. Looked up from germline, CDR1 is SGHAT and CDR2 is FQNNGV. The CDR3 region is CASSSGGMSSYNSPLHF. The DNA for the CDR3 is TGTGCCAGCAGCTCCGGGGGGATGAGCTCCTATAATTCACCCCTCCACTTT. Full variable domain (missing parts from reference TRBV11-2 and TRBJ1-6): EAGVAQSPRYKIIEKRQSVAFWCNPISGHATLYWYQQILGQGPKLLIQFQNNGVVDDSQLPKDRFSAERLKGVDSTLKIQPAKLEDSAVYLCASSSGGMSSYNSPLHFGNGTRLTVT.

This clone was picked up one time. The J gene is TRBJ2-3, the V gene TRBV28, with TRBD1 matching over 8 bases. The length of the CDR3 is 15 residues. Trimming removed 6 bases from V and 1 base from J; junction bases left unmatched: 6. Per the germline V gene, CDR1 is MDHEN and CDR2 is SYDVKM. This CDR3 reads CASSLTGEGTDTQYF. Written as DNA, the CDR3 is TGTGCCAGCAGCCTGACAGGGGAAGGCACAGATACGCAGTATTTT.

This chain joins TRBV3-1 (or the pseudogene TRBV3-2) and TRBJ2-7, with D unclear. The CDR3 extends over 11 amino acids. The germline V gene has CDR1 LGHDT and CDR2 YNNKEL (reference sequence). V shed 1 base and J shed 6 bases, with 4 bases lying between them. In DNA, the CDR3 is TGTGCCAGCAGCCAAGTCCGCGAGCAGTACTTC. Its protein product is CASSQVREQYF.